The clone carrying this T cell receptor beta chain was recorded a few times. Germline CDR1 DFQATT, CDR2 SNEGSKA (reference sequence). Trimming cost V 3 bases and J 5 bases, with 16 bases left between them. The CDR3 runs to 14 residues. The data are from a study of T-cell reconstitution after alpha-beta-depleted transplantation in children. Preparing the TCRbeta library involved the use of unique molecular identifiers. TCRdb called the PCR reads again in MiXCR, with one record for every CDR3 protein. The sample has a few hundred thousand distinct CDR3 sequences; about 9.3% are singletons. The sample in question was PBMCs from the stem cell graft donor, obtained from the stem cell graft. This chain uses TRBV20-1 with TRBJ1-2; the D gene is possibly TRBD1 (5 bases). This TCR derives from a human donor who donated a stem cell graft to a child with acute lymphoblastic leukemia. The CDR3 spells CSASLPGWSYGYTF. In DNA form, the CDR3 reads TGCAGTGCTAGTCTGCCAGGGTGGTCTTATGGCTACACCTTC.